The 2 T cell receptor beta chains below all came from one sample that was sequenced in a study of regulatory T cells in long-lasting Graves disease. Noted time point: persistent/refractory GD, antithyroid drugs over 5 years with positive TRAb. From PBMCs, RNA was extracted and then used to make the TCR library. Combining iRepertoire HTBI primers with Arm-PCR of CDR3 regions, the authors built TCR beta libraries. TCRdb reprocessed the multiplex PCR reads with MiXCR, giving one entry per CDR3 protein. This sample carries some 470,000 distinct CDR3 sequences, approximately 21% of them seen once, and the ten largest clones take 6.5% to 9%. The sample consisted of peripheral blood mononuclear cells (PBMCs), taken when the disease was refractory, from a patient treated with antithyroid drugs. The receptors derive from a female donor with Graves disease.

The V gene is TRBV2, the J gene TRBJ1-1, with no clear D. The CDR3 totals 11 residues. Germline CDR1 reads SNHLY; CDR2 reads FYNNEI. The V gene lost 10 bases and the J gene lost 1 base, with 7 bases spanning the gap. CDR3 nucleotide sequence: TGTGCCATGGGAGGGAACACTGAAGCTTTCTTT. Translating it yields CAMGGNTEAFF.

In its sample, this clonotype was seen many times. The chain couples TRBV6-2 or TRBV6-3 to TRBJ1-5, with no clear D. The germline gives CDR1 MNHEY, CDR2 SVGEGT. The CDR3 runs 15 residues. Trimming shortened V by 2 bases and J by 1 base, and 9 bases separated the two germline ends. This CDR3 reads CASSYEGRSNQPQHF. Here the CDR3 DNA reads TGTGCCAGCAGTTACGAAGGCAGGAGCAATCAGCCCCAGCATTTT.